Presented here are 3 T cell receptor beta chains from one specimen sequenced in a study of blood T cell repertoires in COVID-19. Some clones are missing from TCRdb's copy, which holds only in-frame ones; the method was immunoSEQ multiplex PCR. The sample gives thousands of clones, roughly nine tenths of which show up once; about 10% is in the top ten. The sequenced material came from peripheral blood. The receptors originated from a man in his sixties or seventies with active COVID-19.

This clone has only one observation. V gene TRBV7-3 combines with J gene TRBJ2-3; 8 bases are shared with TRBD2. The CDR3 contains 14 residues. Trimming at V came to 4 bases and at J to 4 bases, leaving 4 bases not matched to a gene. CDR1 SGHTA and CDR2 FQGTGA come from the germline V gene. The CDR3 spells CASSSRGVSDTQYF. CDR3 DNA sequence: TGTGCCAGCAGCTCGCGGGGGGTCTCAGATACGCAGTATTTT.

The chain combines TRBV5-4 with TRBJ1-1; tentative D call: TRBD1 (5 bases). Trimming took 4 bases from V and 3 from J, leaving 10 bases between them. Germline V gene lookup returns CDR1 SGHNT and CDR2 YYREEE (reference sequence). This CDR3 region has 13 residues. CDR3 nucleotide sequence: TGTGCCAGCAGCGCAGGGCTCGACACTGAAGCTTTCTTT. It codes for CASSAGLDTEAFF.

This clone came up a few times. The CDR3 nucleotides read TGTGCCAGCAGCTCTCTAGCGGGGAGCACCTACGAGCAGTACTTC. Protein sequence: CASSSLAGSTYEQYF. The rearrangement joins TRBV7-8 to TRBJ2-7, with 9 bases fitting TRBD2. The germline CDR1 and CDR2 sequences are SGHVS and FQNEAQ. The CDR3 loop spans 15 amino acids. V dropped 4 bases and J dropped 2; count of bases not matched to a gene: 6.